This T cell receptor beta chain was captured in a study of a mutant IDH1 vaccine in newly diagnosed glioma (dated by TCRdb to the early 2020s). Turning to the overall study: Of the roughly 34 treated patients, 62.5% were male and around 40% were female, and a mean age of approximately 40 years was recorded. Longitudinal TCRB deep sequencing was done for 20 to 25 treated patients, wherever samples were available for exploratory analyses. Six visits were used for peripheral blood collection: V03 (baseline), V05, V07, V10, V12 and V13. Before enrollment, patients had received standard therapy of radiotherapy alone, temozolomide alone, or radiochemotherapy with temozolomide; most received the combination. General findings and caveats noted by the study authors: Vaccine-induced immune responses across multiple MHC alleles were detected in 80% to 95% of patients. Changes in the top peripheral T cell clonotypes picked up by TCRB sequencing did not appear to be linked to pseudoprogression. Selection of PBMC samples for TCRB deep sequencing was based on availability. According to the authors, sample limitations meant that analyses of patient blood samples could not be reproduced.

Worth noting for this clone: Its antigen remains unidentified. One base away there is no much larger clone; base qualities are not given.

Library generation was performed with the immunoSEQ multiplex PCR assay. The hsTCRB Kit was used according to the manufacturer's protocol to amplify rearranged TCR beta chain sequences. TCRB libraries were sequenced on an Illumina MiSeq. Concerning the study's data processing: The kit vendor's proprietary platform handled demultiplexing, trimming and gene mapping. TCRdb obtained this table from immuneACCESS and retained in-frame rearrangements with V and J assigned. These tables miss some clones; where compared with another copy, unresolved V genes account for less than half of the shortfall, and the remainder is unexplained. V, J and clone size are those of that table, while D and trimming were read from the DNA. This sample gives 30,000 to 40,000 clones in total; 80% to 95% of them show up just once. 15% to 20% of the sample is held by the ten biggest clonotypes. Counted from cysteine to phenylalanine, this CDR3 has 13 amino acids. Solely the CDR3 DNA is kept, with 39 bases framed from the first base. Per the germline V gene, SGHNT is the CDR1 and YENEEA is the CDR2. Deletion took 5 bases off V and 3 bases off J, with a span of 11 bases between the germline ends.

Taken with the paper, the label for time point translates to: baseline, week 1 (first vaccination visit). The sample's treatment or condition label is to be understood as: pre-vaccination baseline after standard-of-care therapy. Newly diagnosed WHO grade 3 or 4 IDH1-mutant astrocytomas showing loss of nuclear ATRX were present in the donors. The samples were drawn from NOA16, a multicentre, single-arm, open-label phase I trial in Germany that tested a mutant IDH1 peptide vaccine in humans for the first time. For immunogenicity testing, the blood drawn at visit V03 was used as the baseline sample. Genomic DNA for TCRB sequencing was extracted from EDTA blood using the DNeasy Blood and Tissue Kit.

The specimen comprised PBMCs, sampled from a glioma patient treated with radiotherapy, temozolomide or both. Recombination linked TRBV11-3 to TRBJ2-7, with the D gene possibly TRBD1 or TRBD2, each one fitting 6 bases. The TCR sequence derives from a man between 18 and 35 years old with glioma. Here the CDR3 is given as CASSRGQGYEQYF. In nucleotides, the sequence is TGTGCCAGCAGCCGGGGGCAGGGCTACGAGCAGTACTTC.